These 27 T cell receptor beta chains share one sample of origin, sequenced in a study of response to subunit inactivated influenza vaccine. TCRdb independently ran MiXCR on the RT-PCR reads; one entry per CDR3 protein. The table records about 530,000 distinct CDR3 sequences, roughly 13% of them present only once. Sequencing used PBMCs from blood, obtained about 6 weeks after vaccination. Every receptor here comes from a man in his forties or fifties who received an inactivated influenza vaccine.

Only a few counts were recorded for this clonotype. The chain links TRBV6-5 to TRBJ1-6, with no clear D. The CDR3 has 17 amino acids. V gave up 2 bases and J gave up 0 bases, with 11 bases separating them. Germline CDR1 reads MNHEY; CDR2 reads SVGAGI. The DNA of the CDR3 is TGTGCCAGCAGTTACCTAGACCTGAGCTCCTATAATTCACCCCTCCACTTT. This sequence encodes CASSYLDLSSYNSPLHF.

This chain joins TRBV18 and TRBJ2-6; TRBD1 or TRBD2 may be the D gene (5 bases each). The V end lost 3 bases, the J end lost 4 bases, and 16 bases lay between the germline ends. The germline V gene encodes CDR1 KGHSH and CDR2 LQKENI. The CDR3 is made up of 17 amino acids. In DNA, the CDR3 is TGTGCCAGCTCACCGCGAGGGACCGGGGTCGGGGCCAACGTCCTGACTTTC. Translated, it gives CASSPRGTGVGANVLTF.

This rearrangement joins TRBV5-8 to TRBJ2-2, with TRBD2 matching 7 bases. After removal of 1 base from V and 1 base from J, the junction contained 4 bases not matched to a gene. Per the germline V gene, CDR1 is SGHTS and CDR2 is YDEGEE. The CDR3 loop spans 16 amino acids. CDR3 loop: CASSLKSGVNTGELFF. The DNA of the CDR3 is TGTGCCAGCAGCTTGAAAAGCGGGGTGAACACCGGGGAGCTGTTTTTT.

In this sample, this clonotype turned up many times. J is TRBJ2-7 and V is TRBV20-1, with D possibly TRBD1 on 5 matching bases. The V gene lost 1 base and the J gene lost 3 bases, with 19 bases spanning the gap. Germline values: CDR1 DFQATT, CDR2 SNEGSKA (reference sequence). This CDR3 is built from 16 residues. The CDR3 coding sequence is TGCAGTGCTAGAGTTCTCGACCCCTTGGGGCTCTACGAGCAGTACTTC. Translation gives CSARVLDPLGLYEQYF.

This chain links TRBV6-2 or TRBV6-3 with TRBJ2-3, with a tentative D call TRBD1 (6 bases). Trimming pared 5 bases from V and 8 bases from J, leaving 8 bases between. The germline V gene has CDR1 MNHEY and CDR2 SVGEGT. This CDR3 is 11 amino acids long. The CDR3 region has the DNA TGTGCCAGCAGTCTGGGGGCTACGCAGTATTTT. This encodes CASSLGATQYF.

At least ten counts were recorded for this clonotype. The chain combines TRBV7-9 with TRBJ2-7, with 11 bases identical to TRBD2. This CDR3 comprises 17 residues. Germline values: CDR1 SEHNR, CDR2 FQNEAQ (reference sequence). V dropped 3 bases and J dropped 3; count of bases not matched to a gene: 10. CDR3 DNA: TGTGCCAGCAGCTTCGGACCAACTAGCGGGAGTAACTACGAGCAGTACTTC. It yields the protein CASSFGPTSGSNYEQYF.

The chain carries TRBV3-1 and TRBJ2-3; TRBD2 matches at 12 bases. Germline-derived CDR1 and CDR2 are LGHDT and YNNKEL (reference sequence). Losses at the gene ends were 5 bases for V and 6 bases for J; bases not matched to a gene: 9. CDR3 size: 16 residues. The CDR3 region has the DNA TGTGCCAGCAGCATTACTAGCGGGGGGACTGGGGATACGCAGTATTTT. Protein product: CASSITSGGTGDTQYF.

The V call is TRBV4-2, the J call TRBJ2-5, with 8 bases aligning to TRBD1. This CDR3 has 14 amino acids. V gave up 5 bases and J gave up 3 bases; unmatched junction bases: 5. CDR1 and CDR2 (germline): LGHNA, YNFKEQ. CDR3 residues: CASSGQGGKETQYF. The DNA of the CDR3 is TGTGCCAGCAGCGGACAGGGCGGGAAAGAGACCCAGTACTTC.

J is TRBJ1-1 and V is TRBV10-3; D is possibly TRBD1 (6 bases). The CDR3 is 15 residues long. V was cut by 3 bases and J by 5 bases, with 16 bases left in between. Germline V gives CDR1 ENHRY, CDR2 SYGVKD. The CDR3 reads CAISEGQGRSTEAFF. As DNA, the CDR3 is TGTGCCATCAGTGAAGGCCAGGGGCGGAGTACTGAAGCTTTCTTT.

On this clonotype itself: It is unclear where the CDR3 begins or ends on the DNA, so no DNA is shown, and the CDR3 is as TCRdb lists it. This chain connects TRBV9 to TRBJ2-7; TRBD2 is the table's D call, not checked against the DNA. Per the germline V gene, CDR1 is SGDLS and CDR2 is YYNGEE. Inclusive of both ends, the CDR3 amounts to 13 amino acids. The CDR3 reads CVSSVFGSGTLYF.

The chain employs TRBV7-9 and TRBJ2-2; D unclear. This CDR3 has 14 residues. The germline V gene encodes CDR1 SEHNR and CDR2 FQNEAQ (reference sequence). V was clipped by 3 bases and J by 3 bases, with 8 bases between them. The CDR3: CASSFNADTGELFF. CDR3 coding DNA: TGTGCCAGCAGCTTTAATGCAGACACCGGGGAGCTGTTTTTT.

This clonotype has only a few counts. This chain joins TRBV5-1 and TRBJ1-2, with D perhaps TRBD1 (6 bases). The V and J ends lost 3 bases and 0 bases respectively, with 15 bases between them. Per germline, CDR1 SGHRS and CDR2 YFSETQ. This CDR3 is built from 16 residues. This CDR3 is CASSSPPGTSNYGYTF. For the CDR3, the DNA is TGCGCCAGCAGCTCCCCCCCCGGGACATCTAACTATGGCTACACCTTC.

The genes are TRBV12-3 or TRBV12-4 and TRBJ2-5; 11 bases are a match to TRBD2. The V and J ends lost 3 bases and 4 bases, in that order; junction bases with no gene match: 4. The CDR3 is 15 residues long. CDR3 amino acids: CASSFGLAGRETQYF. In DNA, the CDR3 is TGTGCCAGCAGTTTCGGACTAGCGGGCCGAGAGACCCAGTACTTC.

The sample holds a few counts of this clonotype. The chain joins TRBV20-1 to TRBJ2-1; D gene uncertain. The CDR3 runs 14 residues. Germline V gene lookup returns CDR1 DFQATT and CDR2 SNEGSKA (reference sequence). V was shortened by 3 bases and J by 6 bases, with 15 bases between the two germline ends. The CDR3 sequence: CSARLLARFNEQFF. The CDR3 coding sequence is TGCAGTGCTAGGCTTCTCGCTAGGTTCAATGAGCAGTTCTTC.

The table lists this clonotype with a few counts. The V gene is TRBV4-3, the J gene TRBJ2-7, with 9 bases fitting TRBD2. V lost 1 base to trimming and J lost 4 bases; unmatched junction nucleotides: 11. CDR3 length: 17 residues. Germline V gene data show CDR1 as LGHNA and CDR2 as YSLEER. CDR3 sequence (DNA): TGCGCCAGCAGCCAAGGGGGACTAGCCCTGGGGAGGTACGAGCAGTACTTC. Its protein is CASSQGGLALGRYEQYF.

V usage is TRBV28 and J usage is TRBJ2-3, with 11 bases that match TRBD2. Germline V lookup: CDR1 MDHEN, CDR2 SYDVKM. The CDR3 length is 16 residues. The trim removed 4 bases at V and 4 bases at J, leaving 7 bases unmatched. CDR3 DNA sequence: TGTGCCAGCAGTTCCATAGCGGGGGGGCTACCAGATACGCAGTATTTT. Translated, it gives CASSSIAGGLPDTQYF.

This clonotype has ten or more counts. The chain joins TRBV6-6 to TRBJ2-7; 7 nucleotides agree with TRBD1. The CDR3 covers 12 residues. V was pared by 2 bases and J by 6 bases, with 1 base of the junction left unmatched. Per the germline V gene, CDR1 is MNHNY and CDR2 is SVGAGI (reference sequence). The chain's CDR3 is CASSYHRGEQYF. The CDR3 nucleotides read TGTGCCAGCAGTTACCACAGGGGCGAGCAGTACTTC.

The V gene is TRBV9, the J gene TRBJ2-2; TRBD2 is a possible D gene (6 bases). The germline V gene has CDR1 SGDLS and CDR2 YYNGEE. V was clipped by 0 bases and J by 5 bases, with 11 bases between them. The CDR3 totals 15 residues. The DNA for the CDR3 is TGTGCCAGCAGCGTAGCGGGAGAGGGTACCGGGGAGCTGTTTTTT. It codes for CASSVAGEGTGELFF. The whole variable domain, filled in from reference TRBV9 and TRBJ2-2, reads DSGVTQTPKHLITATGQRVTLRCSPRSGDLSVYWYQQSLDQGLQFLIQYYNGEERAKGNILERFSAQQFPDLHSELNLSSLELGDSALYFCASSVAGEGTGELFFGEGSRLTVL.

This clonotype has only a few counts. The genes are TRBV2 and TRBJ1-6; a weak D match, TRBD1 (5 bases). Germline CDR1 reads SNHLY; CDR2 reads FYNNEI. This CDR3 spans 14 amino acids. Deletions cut 7 bases from V and 7 bases from J, with 14 bases between. The CDR3 region is CASTTERINSPLHF. The CDR3 region has the DNA TGTGCCAGCACGACAGAGCGGATAAATTCACCCCTCCACTTT. The full variable domain, its missing parts supplied by reference TRBV2 and TRBJ1-6, is EPEVTQTPSHQVTQMGQEVILRCVPISNHLYFYWYRQILGQKVEFLVSFYNNEISEKSEIFDDQFSVERPDGSNFTLKIRSTKLEDSAMYFCASTTERINSPLHFGNGTRLTVT.

This clonotype was counted between two and nine times. A junction boundary mismatches the germline segment, possibly from a read error. This rearrangement joins TRBV2 to TRBJ2-3; D may be TRBD2 (6 bases). The germline V gene has CDR1 SNHLY and CDR2 FYNNEI. There are 10 residues in the CDR3. The CDR3 region is CASSGFREDF. The CDR3 DNA is TGTGCCAGCAGTGGATTCAGGGAGGATTTT.

This clonotype has ten or more counts. The V call is TRBV7-2, the J call TRBJ2-7; no firm D call. Trimming stripped 3 bases from V and 1 base from J, with 4 bases between. The CDR3 consists of 12 residues. Germline V gene data show CDR1 as SGHTA and CDR2 as FQGNSA. CDR3 bases: TGTGCCAGCAGCTTGCGATCCTACGAGCAGTACTTC. Amino acid sequence: CASSLRSYEQYF.

This clonotype was recorded at least ten times. The rearrangement joins TRBV6-2 or TRBV6-3 to TRBJ2-7; a weak D match, TRBD1 (6 bases). CDR1 and CDR2 from the germline V gene are MNHEY and SVGEGT. The CDR3 spans 18 residues. Trimming stripped 7 bases from V and 6 bases from J, with 31 bases between. Here the CDR3 reads CASTQPLGIRGISSEQYF. DNA for the CDR3: TGTGCCAGCACCCAACCCCTGGGAATTAGGGGGATATCATCCGAGCAGTACTTC.

The chain carries TRBV4-2 and TRBJ2-3; the D gene is possibly TRBD1 (6 bases). CDR1 is LGHNA, CDR2 YNFKEQ, per germline. This CDR3 has 17 amino acids. V was shortened by 2 bases and J by 1 base, with 16 bases between the two germline ends. The CDR3 region is CASSQLTGTFGTDTQYF. CDR3 nucleotide sequence: TGTGCCAGCAGCCAACTAACAGGGACCTTTGGCACAGATACGCAGTATTTT.

In this sample, this clonotype turned up a few times. The J gene is TRBJ2-1, the V gene TRBV28; 7 nucleotides match TRBD1. The length of the CDR3 is 16 residues. The germline gives CDR1 MDHEN, CDR2 SYDVKM. V trimming: 4 bases; J trimming: 2 bases; junction bases outside the gene matches: 8. The CDR3 DNA reads as TGTGCCAGCAGTTCCACAGGGGACCTTCCCTACAATGAGCAGTTCTTC. Protein: CASSSTGDLPYNEQFF.

This clonotype was counted ten times or more. The rearrangement uses TRBV5-1 and TRBJ1-1, with D unresolved. With 2 bases removed from V and 0 bases from J, the gap between germline ends came to 11 bases. Germline V gives CDR1 SGHRS, CDR2 YFSETQ. The CDR3 extends over 15 amino acids. This CDR3 reads CASSFDPAVNTEAFF. The CDR3 DNA follows: TGCGCCAGCAGCTTTGACCCCGCAGTGAACACTGAAGCTTTCTTT.

The chain couples TRBV25-1 to TRBJ2-3; 7 bases are shared with TRBD2. Germline V gene sequence: CDR1 MGHDK, CDR2 SYGVNS. The CDR3 runs 15 residues. V trimming: 4 bases; J trimming: 1 base; junction bases outside the gene matches: 5. The CDR3 DNA follows: TGTGCCAGCAGTGCACCGGGGGGTGGCACAGATACGCAGTATTTT. As protein: CASSAPGGGTDTQYF.

V gene TRBV5-4 combines with J gene TRBJ2-3; the match to TRBD1 covers 11 bases. The length of the CDR3 is 14 residues. Germline V gene lookup returns CDR1 SGHNT and CDR2 YYREEE (reference sequence). V dropped 4 bases and J dropped 5; count of bases not matched to a gene: 3. The CDR3 protein is CASSLDRGQDTQYF. As DNA, the CDR3 is TGTGCCAGCAGCCTGGACAGGGGGCAAGATACGCAGTATTTT.